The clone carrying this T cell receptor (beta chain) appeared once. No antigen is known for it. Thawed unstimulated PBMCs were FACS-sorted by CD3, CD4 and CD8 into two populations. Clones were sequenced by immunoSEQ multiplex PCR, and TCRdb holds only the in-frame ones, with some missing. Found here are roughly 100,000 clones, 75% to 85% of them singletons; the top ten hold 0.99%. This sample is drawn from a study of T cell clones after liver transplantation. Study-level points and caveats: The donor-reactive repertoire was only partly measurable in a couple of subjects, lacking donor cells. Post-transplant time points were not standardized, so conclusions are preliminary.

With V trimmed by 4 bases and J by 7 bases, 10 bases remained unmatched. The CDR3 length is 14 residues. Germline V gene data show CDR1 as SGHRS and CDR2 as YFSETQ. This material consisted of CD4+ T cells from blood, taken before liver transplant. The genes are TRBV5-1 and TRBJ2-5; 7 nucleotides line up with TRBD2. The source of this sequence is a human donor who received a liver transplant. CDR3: CASSPGGREGTQYF. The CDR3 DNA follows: TGCGCCAGCAGCCCCGGTGGCAGGGAGGGGACCCAGTACTTC.